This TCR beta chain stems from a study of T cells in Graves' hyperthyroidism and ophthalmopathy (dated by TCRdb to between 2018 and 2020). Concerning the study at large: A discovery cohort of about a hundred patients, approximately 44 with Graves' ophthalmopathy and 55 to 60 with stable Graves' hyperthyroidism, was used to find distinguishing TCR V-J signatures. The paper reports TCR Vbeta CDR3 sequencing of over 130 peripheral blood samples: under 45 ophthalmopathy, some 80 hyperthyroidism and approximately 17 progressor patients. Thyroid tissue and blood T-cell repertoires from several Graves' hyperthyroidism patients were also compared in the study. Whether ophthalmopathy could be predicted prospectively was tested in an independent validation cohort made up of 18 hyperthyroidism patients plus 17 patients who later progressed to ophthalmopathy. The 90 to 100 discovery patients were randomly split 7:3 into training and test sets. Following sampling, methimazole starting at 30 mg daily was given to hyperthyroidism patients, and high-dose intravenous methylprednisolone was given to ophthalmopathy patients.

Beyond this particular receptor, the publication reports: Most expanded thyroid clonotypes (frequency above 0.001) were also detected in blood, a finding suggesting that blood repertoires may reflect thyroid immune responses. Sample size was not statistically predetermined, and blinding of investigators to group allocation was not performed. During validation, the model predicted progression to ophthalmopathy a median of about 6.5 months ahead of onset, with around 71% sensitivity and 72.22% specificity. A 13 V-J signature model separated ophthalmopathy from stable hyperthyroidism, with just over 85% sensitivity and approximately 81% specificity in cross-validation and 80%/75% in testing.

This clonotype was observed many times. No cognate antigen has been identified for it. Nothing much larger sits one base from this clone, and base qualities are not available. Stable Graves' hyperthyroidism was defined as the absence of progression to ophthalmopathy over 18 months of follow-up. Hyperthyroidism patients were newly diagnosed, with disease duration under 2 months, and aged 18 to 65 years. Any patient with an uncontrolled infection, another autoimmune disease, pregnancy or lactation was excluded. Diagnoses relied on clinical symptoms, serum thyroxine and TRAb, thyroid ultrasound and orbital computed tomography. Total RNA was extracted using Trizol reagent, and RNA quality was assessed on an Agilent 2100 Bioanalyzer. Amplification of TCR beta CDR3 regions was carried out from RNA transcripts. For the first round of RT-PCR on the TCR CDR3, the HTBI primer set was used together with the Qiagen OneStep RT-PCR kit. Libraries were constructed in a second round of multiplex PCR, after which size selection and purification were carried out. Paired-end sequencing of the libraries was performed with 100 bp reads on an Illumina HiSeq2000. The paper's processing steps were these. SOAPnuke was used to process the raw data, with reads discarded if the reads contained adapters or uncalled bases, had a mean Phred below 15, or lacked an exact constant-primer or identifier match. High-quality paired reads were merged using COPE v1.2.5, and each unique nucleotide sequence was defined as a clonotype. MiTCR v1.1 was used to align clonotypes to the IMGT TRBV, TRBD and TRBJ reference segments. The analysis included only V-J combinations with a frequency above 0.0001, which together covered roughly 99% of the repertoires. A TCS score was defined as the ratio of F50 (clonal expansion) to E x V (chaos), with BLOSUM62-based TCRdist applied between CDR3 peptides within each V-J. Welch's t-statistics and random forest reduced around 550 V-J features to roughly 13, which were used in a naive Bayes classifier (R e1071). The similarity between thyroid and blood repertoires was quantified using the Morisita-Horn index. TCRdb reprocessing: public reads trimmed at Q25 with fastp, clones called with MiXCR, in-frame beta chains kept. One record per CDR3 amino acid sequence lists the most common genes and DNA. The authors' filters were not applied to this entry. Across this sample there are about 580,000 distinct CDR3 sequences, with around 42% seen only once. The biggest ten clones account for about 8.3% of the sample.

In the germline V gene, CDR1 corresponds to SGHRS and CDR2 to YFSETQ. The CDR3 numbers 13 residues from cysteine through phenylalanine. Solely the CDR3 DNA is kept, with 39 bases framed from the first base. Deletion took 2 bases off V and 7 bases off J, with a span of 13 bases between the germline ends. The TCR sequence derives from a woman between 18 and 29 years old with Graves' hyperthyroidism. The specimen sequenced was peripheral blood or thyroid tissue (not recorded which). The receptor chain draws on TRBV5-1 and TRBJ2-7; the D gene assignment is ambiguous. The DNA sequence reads TGCGCCAGCAGCTTCGAAACCAGTGGAGAGCAGTACTTC. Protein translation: CASSFETSGEQYF.